The 10 T cell receptor beta chains given below trace back to one sample, sequenced in a study of regulatory T cells in long-lasting Graves disease. Described time point: newly diagnosed GD, antithyroid drugs for less than 3 months. PBMC RNA was the source of the TCR library. Arm-PCR with iRepertoire HTBI primers amplified the CDR3 regions for these TCR beta libraries. Each CDR3 protein is one row after TCRdb ran MiXCR on the multiplex PCR reads. The table has more than 400,000 distinct CDR3 sequences, 15% to 20% seen once; the top ten hold 9.5% to 15%. The sample was also reused in another study, on T cells in Graves' hyperthyroidism and ophthalmopathy.

This specimen was peripheral blood mononuclear cells (PBMCs), taken at new diagnosis, from a patient treated with antithyroid drugs. The source of these receptors is a man between 40 and 49 years old with Graves disease.

This clonotype was recorded many times. The CDR3 DNA follows: TGTGCCAGCAGCGTATCGGTAGGTCTGAACACTGAAGCTTTCTTT. It encodes CASSVSVGLNTEAFF. The V and J genes are TRBV9 and TRBJ1-1, with unresolved D. V was trimmed by 1 base and J by 0 bases, leaving 10 bases between them. The CDR3 contains 15 residues. Germline CDR1 and CDR2: SGDLS and YYNGEE.

The sample holds many counts of this clonotype. V is TRBV20-1 and J is TRBJ2-3, with D unclear. Germline CDR1 is DFQATT and CDR2 is SNEGSKA (reference sequence). Trimming took 6 bases from V and 1 from J, leaving 17 bases between them. This CDR3 is built from 15 residues. CDR3 residues: CSALPSLSGTDTQYF. The CDR3, as DNA: TGCAGTGCCTTGCCCTCTCTATCCGGCACAGATACGCAGTATTTT.

This clonotype was counted at least ten times. This chain links TRBV2 with TRBJ2-3, with D hard to call. V dropped 5 bases and J dropped 4 bases, with 10 bases sitting between them. Looked up from germline, CDR1 is SNHLY and CDR2 is FYNNEI. CDR3 length equals 13 residues. The CDR3: CASSTEGADTQYF. In DNA, the CDR3 is TGTGCCAGCAGTACTGAAGGCGCAGATACGCAGTATTTT.

The sample holds many counts of this clonotype. The chain combines TRBV5-1 with TRBJ2-7; D remains unclear. Germline lookup yields CDR1 SGHRS and CDR2 YFSETQ. The CDR3 spans 14 residues. V was clipped by 3 bases and J by 0 bases, with 10 bases between them. For the CDR3, the DNA is TGCGCCAGCAGCTATGACTCAAGCTCCTACGAGCAGTACTTC. As protein: CASSYDSSSYEQYF.

The chain uses TRBV28 and TRBJ1-2; D is uncertain. Trimming took 6 bases from V and 7 from J, leaving 15 bases between them. This CDR3 has 13 amino acids. The germline V gene has CDR1 MDHEN and CDR2 SYDVKM. The chain's CDR3 is CASSPMGGSGYTF. CDR3 bases: TGTGCCAGCAGCCCGATGGGTGGGTCTGGCTACACCTTC.

This clonotype showed up just once. The chain has TRBV7-3 and TRBJ1-1; D remains unclear. The germline gives CDR1 SGHTA, CDR2 FQGTGA. V was pared by 3 bases and J by 6 bases, with 11 bases between. CDR3 length: 13 residues. CDR3 bases: TGTGCCAGCAGCTTCGGTTCCACGTCTGAAGCTTTCTTT. Translating gives CASSFGSTSEAFF.

This clonotype has a count of ten or more. V and J are TRBV5-1 and TRBJ2-1, with 7 bases identical to TRBD1. CDR1 SGHRS and CDR2 YFSETQ come from the germline V gene. V was clipped by 3 bases and J by 4 bases; unmatched bases: 7. The CDR3 spans 15 residues. The CDR3 loop is CASSSRDRSYNEQFF. The CDR3 DNA is TGCGCCAGCAGCTCCCGGGACAGATCTTACAATGAGCAGTTCTTC.

This clonotype was detected a few times. The rearrangement links TRBV20-1 to TRBJ1-5, with D possibly matching TRBD1 (5 bases). The CDR3 covers 13 residues. Germline V lookup: CDR1 DFQATT, CDR2 SNEGSKA (reference sequence). V was pared by 0 bases and J by 2 bases, with 5 bases between. Written as DNA, the CDR3 is TGCAGTGCTAGAGAGACAGGCAATCAGCCCCAGCATTTT. This translates into CSARETGNQPQHF.

The V and J genes are TRBV24-1 and TRBJ2-1; D remains ambiguous. V was cut by 4 bases and J by 6 bases, with 9 bases left in between. The germline V gene has CDR1 KGHDR and CDR2 SFDVKD. This CDR3 comprises 13 residues. CDR3 loop: CATSEVGINEQFF. The CDR3 coding sequence is TGTGCCACCAGTGAGGTAGGGATCAATGAGCAGTTCTTC.

This chain links TRBV20-1 with TRBJ2-7; 9 positions agree with TRBD1. The CDR3 runs 13 residues. The germline V gene has CDR1 DFQATT and CDR2 SNEGSKA (reference sequence). The V and J ends lost 5 bases and 9 bases, in that order; junction bases with no gene match: 11. The CDR3 sequence is CSAPGQGLRRQYF. The CDR3 DNA follows: TGCAGTGCTCCGGGACAGGGCCTACGAAGGCAGTACTTC.